The next 12 T cell receptor beta chains were all read from a single sample in a study of T-cell reconstitution after alpha-beta-depleted transplantation in children. Preparation of the TCRbeta library involved a method that used unique molecular identifiers. TCRdb re-derived calls from the PCR reads in MiXCR, one entry per CDR3 protein. The repertoire consists of 420,000 or so distinct CDR3 sequences, with approximately 11% occurring once and the leading ten covering roughly 6%. The sequencing here drew on PBMCs from the stem cell graft donor, taken from the stem cell graft. These TCRs come from a human donor who donated a stem cell graft to a child with acute myeloid leukemia.

This clonotype was observed a handful of times. The chain is built from TRBV29-1 and TRBJ2-1, with 16 bases aligning to TRBD2. CDR3 length: 17 amino acids. V shed 3 bases and J 9 bases; nucleotides not matched to a gene: 11. CDR1 is SQVTM, CDR2 ANQGSEA, per germline. The CDR3 region is CSVDGVGTSGRALEQFF. Here the CDR3 DNA reads TGCAGCGTTGATGGCGTAGGGACTAGCGGGAGGGCCCTTGAGCAGTTCTTC.

This clonotype was seen a handful of times. The V gene is TRBV5-1, the J gene TRBJ2-3, with 14 bases identical to TRBD2. The CDR3 is made up of 16 amino acids. The J segment lost 8 bases and the V segment lost 0 bases, leaving 5 bases of the junction unmatched. CDR1 is SGHRS, CDR2 YFSETQ, per germline. The CDR3: CASSLAGTSGSRTQYF. DNA of the CDR3: TGCGCCAGCAGCTTGGCCGGGACTAGCGGGAGTCGTACGCAGTATTTT.

The chain recombines TRBV5-4 with TRBJ2-3; 11 positions agree with TRBD1. Trimming cost V 4 bases and J 2 bases; bases outside gene matches: 6. Germline CDR1 reads SGHNT; CDR2 reads YYREEE (reference sequence). The CDR3 has 16 amino acids. The CDR3 is CASSGDRGGTTDTQYF. The CDR3 DNA reads as TGTGCCAGCAGCGGGGACAGGGGGGGAACCACAGATACGCAGTATTTT.

The chain carries TRBV20-1 and TRBJ2-5; a weak D match, TRBD1 (6 bases). Germline assignment: CDR1 DFQATT and CDR2 SNEGSKA (reference sequence). CDR3 size: 14 residues. Trimming cost V 0 bases and J 5 bases, with 13 bases left between them. The CDR3 nucleotides read TGCAGTGCTAGAGATTACCAGGGGTGGGAGACCCAGTACTTC. Translated, it gives CSARDYQGWETQYF.

The chain carries TRBV25-1 and TRBJ2-2, with a weak D call TRBD1 (5 bases). The V end was cut by 9 bases, the J end by 7 bases, with 18 bases between. CDR3 size: 14 residues. Looked up from germline, CDR1 is MGHDK and CDR2 is SYGVNS. The CDR3 region is CASSVQGAIGELFF. CDR3 in DNA: TGTGCCAGTTCCGTCCAGGGTGCTATCGGGGAGCTGTTTTTT.

This sequence joins TRBV19 and TRBJ2-7; D possibly corresponds to TRBD2 (6 bases). Trimming cost V 11 bases and J 2 bases, with 16 bases left between them. This CDR3 is built from 13 residues. Looked up from germline, CDR1 is LNHDA and CDR2 is SQIVND (reference sequence). The CDR3 sequence is CALGGRGTYEQYV. For the CDR3, the DNA is TGTGCCCTCGGGGGTCGGGGCACCTACGAGCAGTACGTC.

This clonotype showed up just a few times. The rearrangement joins TRBV19 to TRBJ1-2, with D possibly TRBD1 on 6 matching bases. Germline loops: CDR1 LNHDA, CDR2 SQIVND (reference sequence). The CDR3 consists of 14 residues. V lost 6 bases and J 2 bases, leaving 13 bases between the germline ends. CDR3 amino acids: CASSVLTGNYGYTF. In DNA form, the CDR3 reads TGTGCCAGTAGCGTCCTCACAGGGAACTATGGCTACACCTTC. Full variable domain (missing parts from reference TRBV19 and TRBJ1-2): DGGITQSPKYLFRKEGQNVTLSCEQNLNHDAMYWYRQDPGQGLRLIYYSQIVNDFQKGDIAEGYSVSREKKESFPLTVTSAQKNPTAFYLCASSVLTGNYGYTFGSGTRLTVV.

The chain combines TRBV6-5 with TRBJ1-6, with D uncertain. The CDR3 contains 14 residues. Per the germline V gene, CDR1 is MNHEY and CDR2 is SVGAGI. The ends were cut back, 0 bases at V and 12 bases at J, with 12 bases in the middle. CDR3 region: CASSYSGLGLPLHF. The CDR3 DNA follows: TGTGCCAGCAGTTACTCGGGGTTGGGGTTACCCCTCCACTTT.

The rearrangement uses TRBV12-3 or TRBV12-4 and TRBJ1-4; D gene ambiguous. V lost 6 bases to trimming and J lost 10 bases, with 18 bases between them. CDR3 length equals 14 residues. The CDR3 loop is CASSRLGGSGKLFF. In DNA, the CDR3 is TGTGCCAGCAGCCGTCTCGGAGGGTCCGGAAAACTGTTTTTT.

The chain recombines TRBV12-5 with TRBJ2-7, with 9 bases aligning to TRBD1. There are 15 residues in the CDR3. Germline V lookup: CDR1 LGHNT, CDR2 FRNRAP. After removal of 6 bases from V and 4 bases from J, the junction contained 10 bases not matched to a gene. CDR3 bases: TGTGCTAGTGGGGCCGGGACAGGGAGTAATTACGAGCAGTACTTC. Protein sequence: CASGAGTGSNYEQYF.

V gene TRBV27 combines with J gene TRBJ2-3, with D perhaps matching TRBD1 or TRBD2 (5 bases each). The germline V gene has CDR1 MNHEY and CDR2 SMNVEV (reference sequence). This CDR3 spans 14 amino acids. With 5 bases removed from V and 4 bases from J, the gap between germline ends came to 13 bases. The CDR3 protein is CASSRDVSSDTQYF. The CDR3 DNA reads as TGTGCCAGCAGTCGGGACGTAAGTTCAGATACGCAGTATTTT.

This clonotype appeared many times. V usage is TRBV6-7 and J usage is TRBJ1-3; D remains unclear. TRBV6-7 is given ORF status, its function remaining uncertain. The CDR3 spans 15 residues. With 0 bases removed from V and 4 bases from J, the gap between germline ends came to 10 bases. CDR3: CASSYSAPGGNTIYF. The CDR3 DNA reads as TGTGCCAGCAGTTACTCGGCGCCGGGAGGAAACACCATATATTTT.